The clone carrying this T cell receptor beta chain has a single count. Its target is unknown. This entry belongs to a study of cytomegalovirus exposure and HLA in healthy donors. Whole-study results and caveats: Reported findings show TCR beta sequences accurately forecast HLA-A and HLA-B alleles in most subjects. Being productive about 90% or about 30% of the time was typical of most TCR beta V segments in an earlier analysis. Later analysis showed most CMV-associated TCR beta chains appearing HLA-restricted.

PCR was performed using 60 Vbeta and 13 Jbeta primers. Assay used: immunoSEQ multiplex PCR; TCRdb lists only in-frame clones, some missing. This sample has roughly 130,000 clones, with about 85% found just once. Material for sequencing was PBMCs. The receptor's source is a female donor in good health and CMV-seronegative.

CDR3 residues: CASRRVGGRDNEQFF. In nucleotides, the CDR3 is TGCGCCAGCCGTCGGGTGGGCGGGAGAGACAATGAGCAGTTCTTC. V gene TRBV4-1 combines with J gene TRBJ2-1, with 7 nucleotides matching TRBD2. The CDR3 length is 15 residues. Germline loops: CDR1 MGHRA, CDR2 YSYEKL. V trimming: 8 bases; J trimming: 5 bases; junction bases outside the gene matches: 12.